This paragraph covers one TCR beta chain sequence. The antigen is unknown. The germline V gene has CDR1 SGHRS and CDR2 YFSETQ. The CDR3 runs 13 residues. Trimming cost V 0 bases and J 5 bases, with 6 bases left between them. The sample belongs to a study of lymphopenia after photon versus proton radiotherapy. Study observations and caveats: Better survival with proton therapy was suggested as possible, not demonstrated. After the lymphocyte nadir, photon-treated repertoires showed oligoclonal expansion, especially of CD8+ Temra cells. Under photons, naive T cells and diversity fell while effector/memory populations rose. A bigger post-nadir fall in TCR diversity correlated inversely with survival time in deceased patients.

The method was immunoSEQ multiplex PCR; TCRdb's version includes in-frame clones alone and lacks a portion of them. This sample yields approximately 62,000 clones, of which 70% to 85% are seen a single time; around 1.9% belongs to the top ten. This receptor was identified in a man aged 55 to 69 with pancreatic cancer. The source material was peripheral blood, sampled from a patient treated with proton-based radiotherapy. V is TRBV5-1 and J is TRBJ2-1, with D unresolved. The CDR3 sequence: CASSLELNNEQFF. The CDR3 bases are TGCGCCAGCAGCTTGGAGCTGAACAATGAGCAGTTCTTC.